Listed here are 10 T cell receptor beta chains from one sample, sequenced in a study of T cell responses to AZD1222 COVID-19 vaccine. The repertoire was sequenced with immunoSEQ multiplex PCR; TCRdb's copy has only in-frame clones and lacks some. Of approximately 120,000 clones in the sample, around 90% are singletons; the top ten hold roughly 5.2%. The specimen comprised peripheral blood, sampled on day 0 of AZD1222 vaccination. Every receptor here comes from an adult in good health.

The CDR3: CSVEDQNYEQYF. In DNA, the CDR3 is TGCAGCGTTGAAGATCAAAACTACGAGCAGTACTTC. The chain recombines TRBV29-1 with TRBJ2-7; D is ambiguous. V was clipped by 0 bases and J by 3 bases, with 6 bases between them. CDR1 and CDR2 (germline): SQVTM, ANQGSEA. The CDR3 runs 12 residues.

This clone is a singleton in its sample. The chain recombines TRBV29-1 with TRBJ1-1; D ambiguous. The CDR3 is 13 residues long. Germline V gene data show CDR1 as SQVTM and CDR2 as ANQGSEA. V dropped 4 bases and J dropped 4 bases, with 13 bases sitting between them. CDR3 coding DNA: TGCAGCGTTGGATTAGCAGCTCGCACTGAAGCTTTCTTT. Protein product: CSVGLAARTEAFF.

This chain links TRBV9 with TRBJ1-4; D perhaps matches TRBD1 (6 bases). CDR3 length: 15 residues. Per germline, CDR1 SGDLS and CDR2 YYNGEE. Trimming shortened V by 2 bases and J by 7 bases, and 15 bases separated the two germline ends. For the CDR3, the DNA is TGTGCCAGCAGCGTGGGCGTCGGGGGCGGTGAAAAACTGTTTTTT. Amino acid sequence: CASSVGVGGGEKLFF.

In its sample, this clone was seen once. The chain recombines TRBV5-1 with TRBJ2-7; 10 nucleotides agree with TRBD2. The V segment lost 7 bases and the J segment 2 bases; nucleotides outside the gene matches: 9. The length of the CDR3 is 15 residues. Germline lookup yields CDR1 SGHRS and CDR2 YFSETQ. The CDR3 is CASGLLAGPPYEQYF. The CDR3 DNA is TGCGCCAGCGGCCTACTAGCGGGGCCACCCTACGAGCAGTACTTC.

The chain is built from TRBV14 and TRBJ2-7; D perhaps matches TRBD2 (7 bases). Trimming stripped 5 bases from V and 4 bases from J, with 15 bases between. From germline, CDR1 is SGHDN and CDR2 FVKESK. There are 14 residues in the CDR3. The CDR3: CASSRGGGFYEQYF. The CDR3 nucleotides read TGTGCCAGCAGCAGGGGGGGAGGCTTTTACGAGCAGTACTTC.

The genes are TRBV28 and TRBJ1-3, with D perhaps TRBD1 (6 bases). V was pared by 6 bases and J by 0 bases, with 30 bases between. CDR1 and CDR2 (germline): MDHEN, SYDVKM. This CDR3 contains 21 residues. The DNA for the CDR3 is TGTGCCAGCAGGGTAGGTTCCGGACGGGGTCACAGGGCCCCCTCTGGAAACACCATATATTTT. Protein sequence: CASRVGSGRGHRAPSGNTIYF.

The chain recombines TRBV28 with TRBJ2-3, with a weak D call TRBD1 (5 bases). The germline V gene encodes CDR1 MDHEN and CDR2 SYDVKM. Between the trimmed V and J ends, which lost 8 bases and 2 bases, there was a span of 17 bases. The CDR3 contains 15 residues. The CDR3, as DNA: TGTGCCAGCGGCCGGGCAGGGTTAGCCACAGATACGCAGTATTTT. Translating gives CASGRAGLATDTQYF.

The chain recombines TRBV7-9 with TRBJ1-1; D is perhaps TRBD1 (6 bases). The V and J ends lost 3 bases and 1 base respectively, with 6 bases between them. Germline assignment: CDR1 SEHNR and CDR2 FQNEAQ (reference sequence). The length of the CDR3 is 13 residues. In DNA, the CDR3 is TGTGCCAGCAGCTTGGGGGCGAACACTGAAGCTTTCTTT. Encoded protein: CASSLGANTEAFF.

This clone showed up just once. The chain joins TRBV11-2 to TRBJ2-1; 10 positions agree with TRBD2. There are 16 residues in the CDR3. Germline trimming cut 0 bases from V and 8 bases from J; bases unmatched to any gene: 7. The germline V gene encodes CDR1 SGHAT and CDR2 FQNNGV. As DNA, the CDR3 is TGTGCCAGCAGCTTAGAAGCTAGCGGGAGAATCGATGAGCAGTTCTTC. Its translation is CASSLEASGRIDEQFF.

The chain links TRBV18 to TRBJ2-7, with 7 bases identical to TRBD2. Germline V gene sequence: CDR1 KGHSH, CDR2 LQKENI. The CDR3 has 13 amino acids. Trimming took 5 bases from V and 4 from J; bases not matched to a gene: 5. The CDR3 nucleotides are TGTGCCAGCTCAGTTCTAGCGGAGTACGAGCAGTACTTC. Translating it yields CASSVLAEYEQYF.